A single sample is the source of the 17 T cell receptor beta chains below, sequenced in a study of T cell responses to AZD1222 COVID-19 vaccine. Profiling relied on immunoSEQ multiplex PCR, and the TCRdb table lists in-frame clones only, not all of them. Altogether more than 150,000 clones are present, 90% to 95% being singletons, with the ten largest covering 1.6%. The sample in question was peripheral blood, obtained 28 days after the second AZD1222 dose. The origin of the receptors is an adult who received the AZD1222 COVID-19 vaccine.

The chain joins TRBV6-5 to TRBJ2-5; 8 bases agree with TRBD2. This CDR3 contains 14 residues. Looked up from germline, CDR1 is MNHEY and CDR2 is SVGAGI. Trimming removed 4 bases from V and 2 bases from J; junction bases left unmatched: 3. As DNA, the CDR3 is TGTGCCAGCAGTTTTAGCGGGAAGCAAGAGACCCAGTACTTC. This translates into CASSFSGKQETQYF.

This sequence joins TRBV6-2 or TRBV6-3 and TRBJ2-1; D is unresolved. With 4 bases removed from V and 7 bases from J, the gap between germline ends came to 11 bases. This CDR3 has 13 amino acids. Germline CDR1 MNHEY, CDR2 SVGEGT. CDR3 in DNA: TGTGCCAGCAGTTGGTCGTCAAGGAATGAGCAGTTCTTC. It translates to CASSWSSRNEQFF.

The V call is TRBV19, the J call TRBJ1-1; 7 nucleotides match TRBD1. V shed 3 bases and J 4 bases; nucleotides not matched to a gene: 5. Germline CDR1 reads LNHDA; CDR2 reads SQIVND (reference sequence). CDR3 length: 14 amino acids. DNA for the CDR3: TGTGCCAGTAGTATCGACAGGGATATCACTGAAGCTTTCTTT. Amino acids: CASSIDRDITEAFF.

CDR3: CASSSDSYSNQPQHF. In DNA, the CDR3 is TGCGCCAGCAGCAGTGACAGTTATAGCAATCAGCCCCAGCATTTT. This sequence joins TRBV4-3 and TRBJ1-5; a weak D match, TRBD1 (5 bases). The germline gives CDR1 LGHNA, CDR2 YSLEER. The CDR3 runs to 15 residues. The germline V and J ends were trimmed by 5 bases and 0 bases, with 11 bases remaining between them.

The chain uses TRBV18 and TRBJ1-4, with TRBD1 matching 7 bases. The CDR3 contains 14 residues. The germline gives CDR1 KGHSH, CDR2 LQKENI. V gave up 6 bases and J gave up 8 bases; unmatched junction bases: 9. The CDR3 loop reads CASSSGRGGEKLFF. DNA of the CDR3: TGTGCCAGCTCTTCGGGTCGAGGGGGCGAAAAACTGTTTTTT.

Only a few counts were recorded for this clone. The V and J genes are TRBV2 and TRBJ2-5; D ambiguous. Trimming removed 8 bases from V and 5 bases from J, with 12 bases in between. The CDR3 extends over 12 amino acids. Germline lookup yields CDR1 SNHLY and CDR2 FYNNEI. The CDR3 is CASGPSRETQYF. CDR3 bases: TGTGCCAGCGGTCCGTCGAGGGAGACCCAGTACTTC.

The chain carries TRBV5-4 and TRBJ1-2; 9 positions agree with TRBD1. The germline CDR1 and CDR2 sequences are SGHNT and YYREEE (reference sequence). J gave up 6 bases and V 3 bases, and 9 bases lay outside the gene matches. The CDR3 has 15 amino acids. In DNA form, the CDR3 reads TGTGCCAGCAGCTGGGACCCGGGACAGGGAGATGGCTACACCTTC. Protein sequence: CASSWDPGQGDGYTF.

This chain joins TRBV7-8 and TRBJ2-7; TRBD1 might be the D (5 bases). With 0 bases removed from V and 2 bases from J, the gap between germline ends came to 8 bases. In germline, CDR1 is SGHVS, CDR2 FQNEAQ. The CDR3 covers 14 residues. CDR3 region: CASSLAGQPYEQYF. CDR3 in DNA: TGTGCCAGCAGCTTAGCCGGACAACCCTACGAGCAGTACTTC.

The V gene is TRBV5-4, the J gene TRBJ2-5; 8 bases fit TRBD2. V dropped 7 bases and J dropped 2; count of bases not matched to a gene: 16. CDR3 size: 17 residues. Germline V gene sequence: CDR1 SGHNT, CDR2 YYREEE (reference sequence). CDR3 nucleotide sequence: TGTGCCAGCGGGACTAGGCGGGGGGTTTTACCTCAAGAGACCCAGTACTTC. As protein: CASGTRRGVLPQETQYF.

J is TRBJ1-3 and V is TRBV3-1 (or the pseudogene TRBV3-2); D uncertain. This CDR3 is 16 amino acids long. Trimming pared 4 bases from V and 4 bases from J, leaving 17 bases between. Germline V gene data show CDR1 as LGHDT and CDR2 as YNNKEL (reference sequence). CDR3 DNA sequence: TGTGCCAGCAGCCCCGCTCTATTTGAGACCGGAAACACCATATATTTT. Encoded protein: CASSPALFETGNTIYF.

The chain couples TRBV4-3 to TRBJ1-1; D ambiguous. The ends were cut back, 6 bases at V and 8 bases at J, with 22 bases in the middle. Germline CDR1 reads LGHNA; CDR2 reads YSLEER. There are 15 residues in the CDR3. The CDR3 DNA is TGCGCCAGCAGAAAAGCGGCGGAGGTCCAGAAGGAAGCTTTCTTT. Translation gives CASRKAAEVQKEAFF.

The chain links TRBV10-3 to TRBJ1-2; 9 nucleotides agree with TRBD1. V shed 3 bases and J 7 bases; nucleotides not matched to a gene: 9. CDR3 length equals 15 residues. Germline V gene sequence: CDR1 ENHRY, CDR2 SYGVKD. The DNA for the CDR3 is TGTGCCATCAGTGAACTGGACAGGGGACGCGGTGGCTACACCTTC. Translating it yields CAISELDRGRGGYTF.

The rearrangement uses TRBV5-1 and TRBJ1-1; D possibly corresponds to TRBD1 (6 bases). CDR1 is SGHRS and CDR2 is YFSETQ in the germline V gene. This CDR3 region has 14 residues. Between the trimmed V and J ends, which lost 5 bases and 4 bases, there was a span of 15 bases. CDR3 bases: TGCGCCAGCAGGCCAGGGGATGGAATCACTGAAGCTTTCTTT. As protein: CASRPGDGITEAFF.

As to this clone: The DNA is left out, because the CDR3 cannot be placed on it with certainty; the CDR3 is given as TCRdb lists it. The chain's CDR3 is CASSSSGWRTNEQFF. This chain connects TRBV27 to TRBJ2-1. The CDR3 extends over 15 residues, inclusive of both ends. CDR1 and CDR2 from the germline V gene are MNHEY and SMNVEV (reference sequence).

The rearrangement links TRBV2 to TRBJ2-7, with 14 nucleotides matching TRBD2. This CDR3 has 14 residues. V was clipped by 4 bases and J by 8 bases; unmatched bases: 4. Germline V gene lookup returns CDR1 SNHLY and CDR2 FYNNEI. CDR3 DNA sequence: TGTGCCAGCAGTGTTGGGACTAGCGGGAGTAAGCAGTACTTC. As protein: CASSVGTSGSKQYF.

CDR3: CASSFGVNTGELFF. In DNA, the CDR3 is TGTGCCAGCAGTTTCGGCGTAAACACCGGGGAGCTGTTTTTT. V gene TRBV27 combines with J gene TRBJ2-2; D unclear. Germline V lookup: CDR1 MNHEY, CDR2 SMNVEV (reference sequence). This CDR3 spans 14 amino acids. Between the trimmed V and J ends, which lost 3 bases and 2 bases, there was a span of 7 bases.

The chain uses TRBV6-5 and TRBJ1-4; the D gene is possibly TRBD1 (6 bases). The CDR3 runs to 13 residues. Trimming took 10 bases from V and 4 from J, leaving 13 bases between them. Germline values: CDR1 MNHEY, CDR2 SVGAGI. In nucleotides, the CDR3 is TGTGCCACTCAGGACAGAATTAATGAAAAACTGTTTTTT. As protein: CATQDRINEKLFF.